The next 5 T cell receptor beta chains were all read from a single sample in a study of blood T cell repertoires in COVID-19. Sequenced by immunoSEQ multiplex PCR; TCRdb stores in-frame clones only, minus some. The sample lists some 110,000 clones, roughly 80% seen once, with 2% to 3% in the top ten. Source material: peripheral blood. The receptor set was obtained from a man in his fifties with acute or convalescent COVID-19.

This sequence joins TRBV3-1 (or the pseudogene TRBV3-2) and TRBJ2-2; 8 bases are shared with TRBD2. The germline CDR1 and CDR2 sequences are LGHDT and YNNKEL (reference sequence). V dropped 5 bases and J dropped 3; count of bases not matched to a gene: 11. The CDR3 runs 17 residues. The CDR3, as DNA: TGTGCCAGCAGCTACAGGACTAGCCGGGTCGACACCGGGGAGCTGTTTTTT. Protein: CASSYRTSRVDTGELFF.

The CDR3 here is CASTRDRGNSPLHF. The CDR3, as DNA: TGTGCCAGCACCCGGGACAGGGGTAATTCACCCCTCCACTTT. The chain combines TRBV6-1 with TRBJ1-6; the match to TRBD1 covers 10 bases. The J segment lost 6 bases and the V segment lost 7 bases, leaving 3 bases of the junction unmatched. Germline lookup yields CDR1 MNHNS and CDR2 SASEGT. The length of the CDR3 is 14 residues.

The CDR3 DNA reads TGTGCCAGCAGTTTTGGGGGACTTTACAATGAGCAGTTCTTC. This encodes CASSFGGLYNEQFF. V and J are TRBV6-1 and TRBJ2-1, with D possibly being TRBD2 (6 bases). CDR3 length: 14 residues. V shed 5 bases and J shed 4 bases, with 12 bases lying between them. Germline CDR1 reads MNHNS; CDR2 reads SASEGT.

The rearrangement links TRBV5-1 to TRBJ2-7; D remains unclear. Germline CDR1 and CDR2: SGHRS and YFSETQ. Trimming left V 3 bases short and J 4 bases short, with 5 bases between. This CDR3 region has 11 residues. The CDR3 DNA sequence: TGCGCCAGCAGCTCCGGGTACGAGCAGTACTTC. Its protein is CASSSGYEQYF. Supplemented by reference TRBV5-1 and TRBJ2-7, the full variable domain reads KAGVTQTPRYLIKTRGQQVTLSCSPISGHRSVSWYQQTPGQGLQFLFEYFSETQRNKGNFPGRFSGRQFSNSRSEMNVSTLELGDSALYLCASSSGYEQYFGPGTRLTVT.

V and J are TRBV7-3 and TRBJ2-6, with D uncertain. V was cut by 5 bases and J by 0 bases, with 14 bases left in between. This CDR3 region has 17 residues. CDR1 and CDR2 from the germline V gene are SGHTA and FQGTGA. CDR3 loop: CASSPMTTSSGANVLTF. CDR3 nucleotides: TGTGCCAGCAGCCCCATGACAACCAGCTCTGGGGCCAACGTCCTGACTTTC. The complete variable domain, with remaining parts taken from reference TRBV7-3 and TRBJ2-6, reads GAGVSQTPSNKVTEKGKYVELRCDPISGHTALYWYRQSLGQGPEFLIYFQGTGAADDSGLPNDRFFAVRPEGSVSTLKIQRTERGDSAVYLCASSPMTTSSGANVLTFGAGSRLTVL.